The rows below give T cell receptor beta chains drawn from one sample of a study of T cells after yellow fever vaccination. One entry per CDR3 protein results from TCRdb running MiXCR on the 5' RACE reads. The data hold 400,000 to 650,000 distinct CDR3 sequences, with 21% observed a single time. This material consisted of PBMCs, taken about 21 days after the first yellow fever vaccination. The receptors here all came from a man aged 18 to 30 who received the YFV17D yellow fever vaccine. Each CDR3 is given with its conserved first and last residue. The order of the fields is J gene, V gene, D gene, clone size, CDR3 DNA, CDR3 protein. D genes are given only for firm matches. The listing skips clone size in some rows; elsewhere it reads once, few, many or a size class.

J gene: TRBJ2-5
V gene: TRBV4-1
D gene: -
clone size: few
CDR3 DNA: TGCGCCAGCAGCTCGACTGGAGAGACCCAGTACTTC
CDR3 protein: CASSSTGETQYF

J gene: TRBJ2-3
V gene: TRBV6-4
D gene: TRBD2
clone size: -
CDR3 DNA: TGTGCCAGCAGTAGACTGACTAGCGGGGGGGTCACAGATACGCAGTATTTT
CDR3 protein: CASSRLTSGGVTDTQYF

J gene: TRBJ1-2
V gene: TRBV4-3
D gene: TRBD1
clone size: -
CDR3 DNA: TGCGCCAGCAGCCAAGAGGAGACAGGGGCCCTTGGTGGCTACACCTTC
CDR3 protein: CASSQEETGALGGYTF

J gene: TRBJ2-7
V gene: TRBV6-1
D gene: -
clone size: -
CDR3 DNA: TGTGCCAGCAAAAAGGGTTTAAGCTCCTACGAGCAGTACTTC
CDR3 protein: CASKKGLSSYEQYF

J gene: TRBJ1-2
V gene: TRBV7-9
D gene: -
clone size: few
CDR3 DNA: TGTGCCAGCAGCTTACCGCGGAGTACTACTAACTATGGCTACACCTTC
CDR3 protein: CASSLPRSTTNYGYTF

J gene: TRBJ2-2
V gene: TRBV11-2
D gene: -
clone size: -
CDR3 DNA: TGTGCCAGCAGCATTCGGACCCCGAGGAGCGGGGAGCTGTTTTTT
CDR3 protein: CASSIRTPRSGELFF

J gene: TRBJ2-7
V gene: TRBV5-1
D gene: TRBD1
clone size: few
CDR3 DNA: TGCGCCAGCGAGGAGGACAGGGGGCGCGAGCAGTACTTC
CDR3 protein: CASEEDRGREQYF

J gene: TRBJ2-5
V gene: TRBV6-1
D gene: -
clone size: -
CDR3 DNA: TGTGCCAGCAGTGACCGGGACTTGCCCGACCAAGAGACCCAGTACTTC
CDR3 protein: CASSDRDLPDQETQYF

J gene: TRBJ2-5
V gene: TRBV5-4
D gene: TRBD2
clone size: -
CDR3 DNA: TGTGCCAGCAGCTTGGGGCACACTCTAGCGGGGGTTCAAGAGACCCAGTACTTC
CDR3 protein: CASSLGHTLAGVQETQYF

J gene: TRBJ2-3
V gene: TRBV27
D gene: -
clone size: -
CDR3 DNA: TGTGCCAGCAGTTTATCGGGGAGGTCCCTCGATACGCAGTATTTT
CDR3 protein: CASSLSGRSLDTQYF

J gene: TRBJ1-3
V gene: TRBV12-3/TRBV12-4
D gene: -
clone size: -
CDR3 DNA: TGTGCCAGCAGTTCCAGGGCCCGCTCTGGAAACACCATATATTTT
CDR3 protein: CASSSRARSGNTIYF

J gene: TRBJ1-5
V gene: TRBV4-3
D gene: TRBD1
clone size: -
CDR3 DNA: TGCGCCAGCAGCCAAGATCCCGGACAGGGCTGGGATTATAGCAATCAGCCCCAGCATTTT
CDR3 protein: CASSQDPGQGWDYSNQPQHF

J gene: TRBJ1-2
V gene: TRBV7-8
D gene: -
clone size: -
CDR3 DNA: TGTGCCAGCAGCTTAGGAGGGGATAGTGGCTACACCTTC
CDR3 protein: CASSLGGDSGYTF

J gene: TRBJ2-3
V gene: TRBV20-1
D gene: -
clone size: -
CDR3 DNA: TGCAGTGCTGGAGGGACGCGCGTGGTCACAGATACGCAGTATTTT
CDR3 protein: CSAGGTRVVTDTQYF

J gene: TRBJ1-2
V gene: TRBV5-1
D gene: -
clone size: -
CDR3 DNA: TGCGCCAGCAGAGACCCTTTGGGGCCCTATGGCTACACCTTC
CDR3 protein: CASRDPLGPYGYTF

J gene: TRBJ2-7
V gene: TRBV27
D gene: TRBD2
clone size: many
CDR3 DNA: TGTGCCAGCAGCGGGACTAGCGGGGACGAGCAGTACTTC
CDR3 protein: CASSGTSGDEQYF

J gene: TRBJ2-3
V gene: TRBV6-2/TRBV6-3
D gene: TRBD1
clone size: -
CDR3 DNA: TGTGCCAGCAGACCGCAGGGACAGGGGGGAACAGATACGCAGTATTTT
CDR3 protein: CASRPQGQGGTDTQYF

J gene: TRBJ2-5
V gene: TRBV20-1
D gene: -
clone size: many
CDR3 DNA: TGCAGTGCTAGAGTACAGGGCGAGACCCAGTACTTC
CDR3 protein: CSARVQGETQYF

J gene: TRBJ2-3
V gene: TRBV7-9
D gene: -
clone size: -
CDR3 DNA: TGTGCCAGCAGCTTAGGGCGTAGGAGCACAGATACGCAGTATTTT
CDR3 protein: CASSLGRRSTDTQYF

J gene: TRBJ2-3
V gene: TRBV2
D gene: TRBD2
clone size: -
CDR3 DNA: TGTGCCAGCACTCTACTAGCGGGGGGGCCAGATACGCAGTATTTT
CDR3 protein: CASTLLAGGPDTQYF

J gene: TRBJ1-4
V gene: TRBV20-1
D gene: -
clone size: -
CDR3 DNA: TGCAGTGCTAGAGATGGGGACCTCCCGGGTGAAAAACTGTTTTTT
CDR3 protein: CSARDGDLPGEKLFF

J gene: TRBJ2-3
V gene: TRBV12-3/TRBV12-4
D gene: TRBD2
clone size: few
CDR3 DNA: TGTGCCAGCAGTTTAGTAGCGGGGGGAGATACGCAGTATTTT
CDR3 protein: CASSLVAGGDTQYF

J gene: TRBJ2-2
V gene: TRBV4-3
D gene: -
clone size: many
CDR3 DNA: TGCGCCAGCAGCCAAGCAGGCGGCAGGGTCGGGGAGCTGTTTTTT
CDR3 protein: CASSQAGGRVGELFF

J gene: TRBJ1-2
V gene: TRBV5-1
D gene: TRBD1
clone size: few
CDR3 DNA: TGCGCCAGCAGCTTGGCGCCTCTAGATACAGGGGTCGGCTACACCTTC
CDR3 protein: CASSLAPLDTGVGYTF

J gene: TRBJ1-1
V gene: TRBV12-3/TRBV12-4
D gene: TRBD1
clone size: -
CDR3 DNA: TGTGCCAGCAGCCAACAGGGACAGCAGGCTGAAGCTTTCTTT
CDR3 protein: CASSQQGQQAEAFF

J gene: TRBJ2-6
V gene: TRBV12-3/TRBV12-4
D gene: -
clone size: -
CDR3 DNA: TGTGCCAGCAGCAGGACAGCTGGGGCCAACGTCCTGACTTTC
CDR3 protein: CASSRTAGANVLTF

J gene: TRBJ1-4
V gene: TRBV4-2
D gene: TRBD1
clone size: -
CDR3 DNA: TGTGCCAGCAGCCAGACGGCAGGGGGTGGAAAACTGTTTTTT
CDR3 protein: CASSQTAGGGKLFF

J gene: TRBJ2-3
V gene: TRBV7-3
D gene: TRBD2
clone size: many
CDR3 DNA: TGTGCCAGCAGCTTCGGGGGGGCGGATACGCAGTATTTT
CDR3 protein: CASSFGGADTQYF

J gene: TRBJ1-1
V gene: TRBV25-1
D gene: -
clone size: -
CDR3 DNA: TGTGCCAGCAGTGTCCCAGGGCTGGGGACTGAAGCTTTCTTT
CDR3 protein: CASSVPGLGTEAFF

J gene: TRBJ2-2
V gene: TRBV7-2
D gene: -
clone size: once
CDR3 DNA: TGTGCCAGCAGCCGACAACCGAACACCGGGGAGCTGTTTTTT
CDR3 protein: CASSRQPNTGELFF

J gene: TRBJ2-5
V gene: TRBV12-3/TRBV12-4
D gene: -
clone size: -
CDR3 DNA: TGTGCCAGCAGTTTGGTCAAGGCGGGTTGGGACGAGACCCAGTACTTC
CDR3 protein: CASSLVKAGWDETQYF

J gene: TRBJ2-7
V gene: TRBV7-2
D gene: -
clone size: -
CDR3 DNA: TGTGCCAGCAGCTTAGTCTCGACTAGTCGCGAGCAGTACTTC
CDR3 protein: CASSLVSTSREQYF

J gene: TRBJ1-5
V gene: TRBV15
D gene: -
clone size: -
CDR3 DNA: TGTGCCACCAGCAGAGATGGGGGGACCAATCAGCCCCAGCATTTT
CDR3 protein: CATSRDGGTNQPQHF

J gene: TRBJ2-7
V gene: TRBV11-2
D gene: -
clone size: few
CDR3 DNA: TGTGCCAGCAGCTTAGACGGTCAGGGGATTCACGAGCAGTACTTC
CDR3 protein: CASSLDGQGIHEQYF

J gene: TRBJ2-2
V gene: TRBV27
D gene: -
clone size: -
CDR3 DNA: TGTGCCAGCACTTTCGGGGTCACCGGGGAGCTGTTTTTT
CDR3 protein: CASTFGVTGELFF

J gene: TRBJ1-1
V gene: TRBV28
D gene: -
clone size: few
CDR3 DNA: TGTGCCAGCAGTTTTCAGTTGAACACTGAAGCTTTCTTT
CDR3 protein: CASSFQLNTEAFF

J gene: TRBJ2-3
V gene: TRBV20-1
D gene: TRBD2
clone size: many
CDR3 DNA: TGCAGTGCCGAGAGGCGTCTAGCGGGGGAGGATACGCAGTATTTT
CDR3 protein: CSAERRLAGEDTQYF

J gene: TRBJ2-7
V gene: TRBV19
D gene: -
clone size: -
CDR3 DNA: TGTGCCAGTAGTACAGTTGCGGCGTACGAGCAGTACTTC
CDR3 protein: CASSTVAAYEQYF

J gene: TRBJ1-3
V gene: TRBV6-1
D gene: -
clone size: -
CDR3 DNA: TGTGCCAGCAGTGTCTCACAGAGGGCCTCTGGAAACACCATATATTTT
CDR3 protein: CASSVSQRASGNTIYF

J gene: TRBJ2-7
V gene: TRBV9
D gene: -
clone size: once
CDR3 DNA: TGTGCCAGCAGCCTCCGCGGGGGCTTCTACGAGCAGTACTTC
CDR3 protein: CASSLRGGFYEQYF

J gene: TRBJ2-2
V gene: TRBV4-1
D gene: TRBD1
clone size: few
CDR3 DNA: TGCGCCAGCAGCCAAGATCCTCGGACAGGGGGCAGGGCAGCGAACACCGGGGAGCTGTTTTTT
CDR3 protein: CASSQDPRTGGRAANTGELFF

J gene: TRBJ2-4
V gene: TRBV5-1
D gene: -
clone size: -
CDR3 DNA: TGCGCCAGCAGTGAGACTGTGGGGGCCAAAAACATTCAGTACTTC
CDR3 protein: CASSETVGAKNIQYF

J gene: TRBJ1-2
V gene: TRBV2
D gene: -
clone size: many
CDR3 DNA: TGTGCCAGCGCCGTTAACTATGGCTACACCTTC
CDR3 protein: CASAVNYGYTF

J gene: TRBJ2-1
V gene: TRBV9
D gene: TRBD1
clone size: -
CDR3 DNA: TGTGCCAGCAGCCCGTGGGACAGGGAGGGGTCCTACAATGAGCAGTTCTTC
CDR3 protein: CASSPWDREGSYNEQFF

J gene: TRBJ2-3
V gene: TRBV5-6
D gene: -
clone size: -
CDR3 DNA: TGTGCCAGCAGCCCTGAGGTGGGGGGAATGGGTACGCAGTATTTT
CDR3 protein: CASSPEVGGMGTQYF

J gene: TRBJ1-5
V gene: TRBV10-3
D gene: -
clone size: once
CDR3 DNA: TGTGCCATCAGTGAGTCCTGGGATCAGCCCCAGCATTTT
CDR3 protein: CAISESWDQPQHF

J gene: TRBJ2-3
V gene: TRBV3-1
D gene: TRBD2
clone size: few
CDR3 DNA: TGTGCCAGCAGCCAAGATCTCAGACTAGCGGGGGAGGGAGATACGCAGTATTTT
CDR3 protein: CASSQDLRLAGEGDTQYF

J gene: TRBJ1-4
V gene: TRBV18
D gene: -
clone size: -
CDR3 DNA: TGTGCCAGCTCACACAAAGCAACTAATGAAAAACTGTTTTTT
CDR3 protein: CASSHKATNEKLFF

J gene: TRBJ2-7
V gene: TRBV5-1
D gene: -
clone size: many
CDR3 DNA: TGCGCCAGCACGTCAGCGGACTCCTACGAGCAGTACTTC
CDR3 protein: CASTSADSYEQYF

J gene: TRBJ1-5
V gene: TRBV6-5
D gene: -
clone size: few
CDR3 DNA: TGTGCCAGCAGTTACTCGCTCCCGGGGGCAGATAGCAATCAGCCCCAGCATTTT
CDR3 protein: CASSYSLPGADSNQPQHF

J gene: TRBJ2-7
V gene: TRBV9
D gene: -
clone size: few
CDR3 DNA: TGTGCCAGCAGCGTAGCGGGGGAGAGCTACGAGCAGTACTTC
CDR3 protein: CASSVAGESYEQYF